The clone carrying this T cell receptor beta chain was seen at least ten times. Its antigen remains unknown. TCRdb re-called the multiplex PCR reads through MiXCR, storing one row per CDR3 protein. Of 130,000 or so distinct CDR3 sequences listed, more than 20% are singletons. Trimming cost V 7 bases and J 7 bases, with 39 bases left between them. From germline, CDR1 is MNHEY and CDR2 SVGEGT. The CDR3 contains 21 residues. The lymph nodes were axillary draining lymph nodes from breast cancer patients. This record belongs to a study of breast tumors, draining lymph nodes, adjacent tissues. Notes on the study in general: Luminal-like breast cancer showed significantly higher tumor–nontumor repertoire similarity than basal-like.

The receptor's source is a female donor with breast cancer. Some clones in this sample may be carry-over from other donors' samples. The material sequenced was axillary lymph node tissue. The J gene is TRBJ2-3, the V gene TRBV6-2 or TRBV6-3, with unresolved D. The chain's CDR3 is CASTSGRLWAQDASETNTQYF. The CDR3 bases are TGTGCCAGCACCTCCGGCAGGTTGTGGGCCCAAGATGCATCTGAGACCAATACGCAGTATTTT.